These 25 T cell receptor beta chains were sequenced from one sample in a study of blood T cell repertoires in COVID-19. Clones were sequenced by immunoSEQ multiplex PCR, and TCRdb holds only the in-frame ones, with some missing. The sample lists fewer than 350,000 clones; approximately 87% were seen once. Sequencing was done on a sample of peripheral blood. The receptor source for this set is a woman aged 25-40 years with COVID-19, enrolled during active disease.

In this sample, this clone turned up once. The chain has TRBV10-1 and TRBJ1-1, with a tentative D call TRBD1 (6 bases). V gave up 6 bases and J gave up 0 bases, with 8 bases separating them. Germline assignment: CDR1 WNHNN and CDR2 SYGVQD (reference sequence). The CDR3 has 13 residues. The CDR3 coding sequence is TGCGCCAGCAGAGGACAGATGAACACTGAAGCTTTCTTT. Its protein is CASRGQMNTEAFF.

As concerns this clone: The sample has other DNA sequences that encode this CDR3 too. Here the CDR3 DNA reads TGTGCCAGTAGTATAGATCGGGGACAGCCCCAGCATTTT. It codes for CASSIDRGQPQHF. This rearrangement joins TRBV19 to TRBJ1-5; D remains ambiguous. The CDR3 runs to 13 residues. The V gene's germline CDR1 is LNHDA and CDR2 SQIVND (reference sequence). Between the trimmed V and J ends, which lost 0 bases and 7 bases, there was a span of 7 bases.

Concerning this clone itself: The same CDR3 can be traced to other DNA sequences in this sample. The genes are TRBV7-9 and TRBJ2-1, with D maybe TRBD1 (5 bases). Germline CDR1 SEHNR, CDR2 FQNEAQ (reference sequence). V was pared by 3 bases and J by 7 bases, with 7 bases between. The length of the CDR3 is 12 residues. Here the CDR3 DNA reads TGTGCCAGCAGCTTTCCAGGGAATGAGCAGTTCTTC. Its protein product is CASSFPGNEQFF.

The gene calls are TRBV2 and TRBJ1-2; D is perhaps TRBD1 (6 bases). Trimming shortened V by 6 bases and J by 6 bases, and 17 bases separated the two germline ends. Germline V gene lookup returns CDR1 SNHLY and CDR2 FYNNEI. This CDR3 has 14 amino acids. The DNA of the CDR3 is TGTGCCAGCAGACCTACAGGGTTTACGGATGGCTACACCTTC. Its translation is CASRPTGFTDGYTF.

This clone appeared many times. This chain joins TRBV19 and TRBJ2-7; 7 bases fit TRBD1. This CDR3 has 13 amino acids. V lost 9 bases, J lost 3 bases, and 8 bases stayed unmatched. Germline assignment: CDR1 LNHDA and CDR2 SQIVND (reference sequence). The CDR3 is CASNKGQYYEQYF. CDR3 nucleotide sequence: TGTGCCAGCAATAAGGGACAGTACTACGAGCAGTACTTC.

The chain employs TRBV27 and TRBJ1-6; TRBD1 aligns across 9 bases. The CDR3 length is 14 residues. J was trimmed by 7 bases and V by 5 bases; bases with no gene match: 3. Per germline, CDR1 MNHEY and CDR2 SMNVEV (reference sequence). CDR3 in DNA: TGTGCCAGCAGTGTGGACAGGGGAAATTCACCCCTCCACTTT. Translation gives CASSVDRGNSPLHF.

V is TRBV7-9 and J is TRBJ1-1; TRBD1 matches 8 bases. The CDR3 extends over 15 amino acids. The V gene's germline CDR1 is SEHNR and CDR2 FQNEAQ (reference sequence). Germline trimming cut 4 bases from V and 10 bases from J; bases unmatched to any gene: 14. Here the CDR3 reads CASSYYTGGRDVAFF. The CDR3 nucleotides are TGTGCCAGCAGCTATTATACAGGGGGAAGGGACGTAGCTTTCTTT. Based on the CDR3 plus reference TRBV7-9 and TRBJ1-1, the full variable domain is DTGVSQNPRHKITKRGQNVTFRCDPISEHNRLYWYRQTLGQGPEFLTYFQNEAQLEKSRLLSDRFSAERPKGSFSTLEIQRTEQGDSAMYLCASSYYTGGRDVAFFGQGTRLTVV.

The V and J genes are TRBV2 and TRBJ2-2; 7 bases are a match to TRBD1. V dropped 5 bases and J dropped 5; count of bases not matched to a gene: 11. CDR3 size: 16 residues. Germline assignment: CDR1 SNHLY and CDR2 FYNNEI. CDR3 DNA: TGTGCCAGCAGTCCGACAGGGCCAGGGGGAACCGGGGAGCTGTTTTTT. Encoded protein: CASSPTGPGGTGELFF. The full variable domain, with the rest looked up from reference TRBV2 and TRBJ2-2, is EPEVTQTPSHQVTQMGQEVILRCVPISNHLYFYWYRQILGQKVEFLVSFYNNEISEKSEIFDDQFSVERPDGSNFTLKIRSTKLEDSAMYFCASSPTGPGGTGELFFGEGSRLTVL.

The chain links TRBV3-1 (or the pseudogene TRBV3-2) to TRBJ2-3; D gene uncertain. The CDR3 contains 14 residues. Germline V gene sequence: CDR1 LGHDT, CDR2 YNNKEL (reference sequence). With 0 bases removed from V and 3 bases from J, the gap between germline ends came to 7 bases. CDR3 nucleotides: TGTGCCAGCAGCCAAGACCAAGCAACAGATACGCAGTATTTT. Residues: CASSQDQATDTQYF.

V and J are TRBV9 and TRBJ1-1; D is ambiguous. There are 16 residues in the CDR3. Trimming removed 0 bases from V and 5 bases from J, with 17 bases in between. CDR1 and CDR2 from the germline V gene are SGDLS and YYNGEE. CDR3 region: CASSVGVGFGETEAFF. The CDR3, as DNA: TGTGCCAGCAGCGTAGGCGTGGGTTTCGGAGAGACTGAAGCTTTCTTT.

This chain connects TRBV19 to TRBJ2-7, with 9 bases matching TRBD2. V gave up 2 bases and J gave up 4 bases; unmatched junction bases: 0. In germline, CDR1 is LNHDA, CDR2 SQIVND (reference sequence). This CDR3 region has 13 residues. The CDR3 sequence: CASSILAGYEQYF. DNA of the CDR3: TGTGCCAGTAGTATACTAGCGGGGTACGAGCAGTACTTC.

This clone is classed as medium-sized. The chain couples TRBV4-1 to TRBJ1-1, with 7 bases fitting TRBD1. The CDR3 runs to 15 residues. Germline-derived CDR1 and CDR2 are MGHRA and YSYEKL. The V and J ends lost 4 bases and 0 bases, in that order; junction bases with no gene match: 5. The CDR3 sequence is CASSRAGGMNTEAFF. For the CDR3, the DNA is TGCGCCAGCAGCCGAGCAGGGGGGATGAACACTGAAGCTTTCTTT.

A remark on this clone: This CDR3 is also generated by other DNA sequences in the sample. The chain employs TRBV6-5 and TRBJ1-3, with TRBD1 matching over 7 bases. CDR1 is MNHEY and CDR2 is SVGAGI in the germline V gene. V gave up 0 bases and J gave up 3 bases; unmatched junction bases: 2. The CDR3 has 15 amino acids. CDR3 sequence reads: CASSYSRGLGNTIYF. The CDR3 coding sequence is TGTGCCAGCAGTTACTCGAGGGGGCTTGGAAACACCATATATTTT.

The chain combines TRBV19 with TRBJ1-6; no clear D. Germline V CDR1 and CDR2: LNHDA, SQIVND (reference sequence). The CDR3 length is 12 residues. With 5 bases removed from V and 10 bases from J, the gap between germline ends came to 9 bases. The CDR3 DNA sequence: TGTGCCAGTAGTGCACTGGGCTCACCCCTCCACTTT. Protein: CASSALGSPLHF.

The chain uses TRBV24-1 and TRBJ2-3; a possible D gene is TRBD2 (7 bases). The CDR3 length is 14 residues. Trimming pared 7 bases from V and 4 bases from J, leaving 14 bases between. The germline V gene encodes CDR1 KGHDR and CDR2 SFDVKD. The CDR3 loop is CATSGGGGSDTQYF. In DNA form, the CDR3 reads TGTGCCACCAGCGGGGGCGGGGGCTCAGATACGCAGTATTTT.

DNA for the CDR3: TGTGCCAGCAGGGGACAGCCTAATAATGAAAAACTGTTTTTT. It codes for CASRGQPNNEKLFF. The J gene is TRBJ1-4, the V gene TRBV6-5; 7 bases are shared with TRBD1. The CDR3 runs to 14 residues. Germline V gives CDR1 MNHEY, CDR2 SVGAGI. The V segment lost 6 bases and the J segment 4 bases; nucleotides outside the gene matches: 5.

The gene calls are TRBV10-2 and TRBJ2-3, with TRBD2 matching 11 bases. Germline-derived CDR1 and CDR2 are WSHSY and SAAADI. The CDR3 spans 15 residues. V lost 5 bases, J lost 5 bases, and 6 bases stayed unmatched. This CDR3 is CASSLAGGTGDTQYF. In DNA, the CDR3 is TGCGCCAGCAGTTTAGCGGGGGGGACAGGAGATACGCAGTATTTT.

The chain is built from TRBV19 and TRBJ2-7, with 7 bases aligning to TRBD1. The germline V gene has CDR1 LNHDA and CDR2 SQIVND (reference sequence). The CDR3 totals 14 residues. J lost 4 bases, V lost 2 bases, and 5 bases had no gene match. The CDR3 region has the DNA TGTGCCAGTAGTATATGGACAGGCCAGTACGAGCAGTACTTC. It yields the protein CASSIWTGQYEQYF.

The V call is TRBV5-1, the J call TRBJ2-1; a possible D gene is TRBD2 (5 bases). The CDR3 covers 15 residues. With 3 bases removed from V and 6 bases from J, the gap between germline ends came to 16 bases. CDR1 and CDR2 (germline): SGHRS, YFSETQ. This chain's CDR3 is CASSWTGRPPNEQFF. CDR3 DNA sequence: TGCGCCAGCAGCTGGACGGGAAGACCCCCCAATGAGCAGTTCTTC.

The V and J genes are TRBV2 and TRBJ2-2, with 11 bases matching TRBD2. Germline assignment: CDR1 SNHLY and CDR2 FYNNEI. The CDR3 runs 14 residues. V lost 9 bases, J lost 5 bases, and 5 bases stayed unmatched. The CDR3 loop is CASVAGGRTGELFF. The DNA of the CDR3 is TGTGCCAGTGTAGCGGGGGGGAGGACCGGGGAGCTGTTTTTT. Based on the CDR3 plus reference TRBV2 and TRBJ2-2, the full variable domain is EPEVTQTPSHQVTQMGQEVILRCVPISNHLYFYWYRQILGQKVEFLVSFYNNEISEKSEIFDDQFSVERPDGSNFTLKIRSTKLEDSAMYFCASVAGGRTGELFFGEGSRLTVL.

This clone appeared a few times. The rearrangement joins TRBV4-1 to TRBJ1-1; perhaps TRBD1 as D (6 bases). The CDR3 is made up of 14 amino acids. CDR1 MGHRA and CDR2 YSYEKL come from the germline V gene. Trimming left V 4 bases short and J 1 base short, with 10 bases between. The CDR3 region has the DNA TGCGCCAGCAGCCGGACGGGACAGAACACTGAAGCTTTCTTT. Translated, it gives CASSRTGQNTEAFF.

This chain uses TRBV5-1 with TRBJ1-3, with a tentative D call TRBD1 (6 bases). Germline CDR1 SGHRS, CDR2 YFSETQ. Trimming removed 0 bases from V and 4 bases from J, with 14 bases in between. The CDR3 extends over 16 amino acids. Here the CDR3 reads CASSLGNRVRGNTIYF. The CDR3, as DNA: TGCGCCAGCAGCTTGGGCAACAGGGTGAGGGGAAACACCATATATTTT. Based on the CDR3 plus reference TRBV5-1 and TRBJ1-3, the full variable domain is KAGVTQTPRYLIKTRGQQVTLSCSPISGHRSVSWYQQTPGQGLQFLFEYFSETQRNKGNFPGRFSGRQFSNSRSEMNVSTLELGDSALYLCASSLGNRVRGNTIYFGEGSWLTVV.

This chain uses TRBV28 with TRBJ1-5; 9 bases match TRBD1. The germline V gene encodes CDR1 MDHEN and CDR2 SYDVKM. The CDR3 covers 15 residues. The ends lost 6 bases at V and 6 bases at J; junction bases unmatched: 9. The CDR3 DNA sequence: TGTGCCAGCAGATCAACAGGGGGCGCCGGTCAGCCCCAGCATTTT. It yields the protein CASRSTGGAGQPQHF.

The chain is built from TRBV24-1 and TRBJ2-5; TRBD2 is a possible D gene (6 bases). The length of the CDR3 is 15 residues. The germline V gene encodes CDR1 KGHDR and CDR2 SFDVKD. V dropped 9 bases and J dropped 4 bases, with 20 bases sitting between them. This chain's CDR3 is CATGKAEGRAETQYF. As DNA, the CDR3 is TGTGCCACCGGAAAGGCGGAGGGTCGTGCAGAGACCCAGTACTTC.

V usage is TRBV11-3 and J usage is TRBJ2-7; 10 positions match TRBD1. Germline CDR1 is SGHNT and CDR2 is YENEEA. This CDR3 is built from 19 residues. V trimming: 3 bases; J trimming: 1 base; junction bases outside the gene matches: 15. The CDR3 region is CASSFLPGQGFESSYEQYF. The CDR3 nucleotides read TGTGCCAGCAGCTTTCTCCCGGGACAGGGGTTCGAGTCGTCCTACGAGCAGTACTTC.